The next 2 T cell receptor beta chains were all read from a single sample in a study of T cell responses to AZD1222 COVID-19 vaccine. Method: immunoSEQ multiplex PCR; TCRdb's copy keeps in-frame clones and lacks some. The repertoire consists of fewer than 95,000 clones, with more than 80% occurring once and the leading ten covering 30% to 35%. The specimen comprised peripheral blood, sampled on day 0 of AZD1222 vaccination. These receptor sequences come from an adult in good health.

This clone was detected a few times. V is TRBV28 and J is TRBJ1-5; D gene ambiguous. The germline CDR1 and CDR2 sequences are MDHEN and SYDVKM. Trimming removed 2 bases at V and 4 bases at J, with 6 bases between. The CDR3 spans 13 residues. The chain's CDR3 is CASSLNPNQPQHF. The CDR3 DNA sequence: TGTGCCAGCAGTTTAAACCCGAATCAGCCCCAGCATTTT.

CDR3 bases: TGTGCCAGCAGTTACAGCCTGGGGATTGAAGCTTTCTTT. Translation: CASSYSLGIEAFF. This chain joins TRBV6-5 and TRBJ1-1; D remains ambiguous. V lost 2 bases, J lost 7 bases, and 11 bases lay in between. This CDR3 has 13 residues. The germline V gene has CDR1 MNHEY and CDR2 SVGAGI.